The present TCR beta chain was sequenced within a study of cytomegalovirus exposure and HLA in healthy donors. Study-wide results and limits: Sequencing likely caused a cluster of highly shared sequence variants. Association of 15,000 to 20,000 TCR beta sequences with HLA alleles was found at 0.05 false discovery rate in a later analysis. Later analysis reportedly placed an Asian-associated ancestry cluster below the roughly 640-donor mean in N-insertions.

This clone was recorded only once. Its antigen is not known. Germline assignment: CDR1 SGHAT and CDR2 FQNNGV. CDR3 length equals 14 residues. The germline V and J ends were trimmed by 5 bases and 3 bases, with 10 bases remaining between them. This PCR relied on a set of 60 Vbeta primers and 13 Jbeta primers. Clones were sequenced by immunoSEQ multiplex PCR, and TCRdb holds only the in-frame ones, with some missing. The sample shows about 180,000 clones, roughly three quarters of them seen only once. This clonotype originated in a woman under 40 in good health and CMV-seropositive. The V and J genes are TRBV11-2 and TRBJ2-2; possible D gene TRBD1, 6 bases. Sequencing was carried out using PBMCs. CDR3 in amino acids: CASSQGHYTGELFF. The CDR3 DNA reads as TGTGCCAGCAGCCAGGGACATTACACCGGGGAGCTGTTTTTT.